This T cell receptor beta chain was identified during a study of T cell responses to AZD1222 COVID-19 vaccine. To note about this clone: The antigen is unknown.

This table comes from immunoSEQ multiplex PCR, and its TCRdb copy is limited to in-frame clones, with some not included. Of about 130,000 clones in the sample, 80% to 95% were seen once. General study points: Donors in the cohort were predominantly white British and more often female, and clonal diversity was possibly underestimated. Seropositivity was recorded at baseline in only 6 or 7 AZD1222 recipients.

The CDR3 contains 12 residues. CDR1 and CDR2 (germline): MNHEY, SMNVEV (reference sequence). V was trimmed by 5 bases and J by 8 bases, leaving 10 bases between them. The V and J genes are TRBV27 and TRBJ2-1, with D possibly matching TRBD2 (6 bases). The TCR sequence derives from an adult in good health. The input for sequencing was peripheral blood, taken on day 0 of MenACWY control vaccination. CDR3 nucleotides: TGTGCCAGCAGTCGGCGGGATCATGAGCAGTTCTTC. Protein product: CASSRRDHEQFF.